A selection of T cell receptor beta chains follows, all from one sample in a study of Graves' ophthalmopathy and Graves' hyperthyroidism. TCRdb independently ran MiXCR on the multiplex PCR reads; one entry per CDR3 protein. The table has around 660,000 distinct CDR3 sequences, just over 40% seen once. The source material was peripheral blood. All receptors come from an adult man with Graves' ophthalmopathy. Both conserved end residues are part of each CDR3. A D gene is named only where the DNA matches it firmly. Not every row has a clone size; where given, it reads once, few, many or a size class.

>.|TRBV11-3|13|TRBJ2-5|.
TGTGCCAGCAGAGACGGCTACCAAGAGACCCAGTACTTC
CASRDGYQETQYF
>.|TRBV6-1|17|TRBJ2-5|TRBD2
TGTGCCAGCAGTGAAGCTAGCGGGGGCTACAAGCAGGAGACCCAGTACTTC
CASSEASGGYKQETQYF
>many|TRBV7-9|14|TRBJ2-5|TRBD1
TGTGCCAGCAGCCGCCGAGGACAGGGGGAGACCCAGTACTTC
CASSRRGQGETQYF
>many|TRBV14|14|TRBJ2-7|.
TGTGCCAGCAGCCAGCCAGGGAGGATCTACGAGCAGTACTTC
CASSQPGRIYEQYF
>many|TRBV20-1|14|TRBJ1-3|.
TGCAGTGCTAGAGCGAGCGGGGTTGGAAACACCATATATTTT
CSARASGVGNTIYF
>few|TRBV6-2/TRBV6-3|14|TRBJ1-2|.
TGTGCCAGCAGCTACCCTAAGGGGGGAAATGGCTACACCTTC
CASSYPKGGNGYTF
>few|TRBV10-3|14|TRBJ1-6|.
TGTGCCAGCAGTGCCTTAGGGAGTAATTCACCCCTCCACTTT
CASSALGSNSPLHF
>.|TRBV9|13|TRBJ1-6|.
TGTGCCAGCAGCAAGACGGACGATCAGCCCCTCCACTTT
CASSKTDDQPLHF
>many|TRBV5-1|14|TRBJ1-1|TRBD1
TGCGCCAGCAGCCCGGGACAGCGGCTCACTGAAGCTTTCTTT
CASSPGQRLTEAFF
>.|TRBV10-3|13|TRBJ1-4|TRBD1
TGTGCCATCAGTACAGGGGCTGGAGAAAAACTGTTTTTT
CAISTGAGEKLFF
>many|TRBV20-1|13|TRBJ1-1|TRBD1
TGCAGTGCTCTACGACAGGGTTACACTGAAGCTTTCTTT
CSALRQGYTEAFF
>.|TRBV5-5|14|TRBJ2-5|.
TGTGCCAGCAGCTTGGTTCGTAAGGGAGAGACCCAGTACTTC
CASSLVRKGETQYF
>.|TRBV4-2|13|TRBJ1-2|.
TGTGCCAGCAGCCAAGAAGGGGGGGGCCAGTTTAAGTTC
CASSQEGGGQFKF
>many|TRBV7-8|14|TRBJ2-7|TRBD1
TGTGCCAGCAGGGCAGAGGACAGGCCCTACGAGCAGTACTTC
CASRAEDRPYEQYF
>many|TRBV25-1|15|TRBJ1-3|.
TGTGCCACCACAGAATCTGGGTTTCTTGGAAACACCATATATTTT
CATTESGFLGNTIYF
>.|TRBV10-3|16|TRBJ2-5|.
TGTGCCCTTTCCCCAGACACGTACAGGGATTTCGAGACCCAGTACTTC
CALSPDTYRDFETQYF
>many|TRBV20-1|15|TRBJ1-1|TRBD1
TGCAGGGCGGGGACGGGACAGGGGGTCGGGACTGAAGCTTTCTTT
CRAGTGQGVGTEAFF
>few|TRBV19|15|TRBJ1-6|.
TGTGCCAGTAGTGGCAGACAACCCTATAATTCACCCCTCCACTTT
CASSGRQPYNSPLHF
>many|TRBV6-6|14|TRBJ2-5|TRBD2
TGTGCCAGCAGTTCGCTAGCGGGAGAAGAGACCCAGTACTTC
CASSSLAGEETQYF
>.|TRBV7-2|12|TRBJ2-7|.
TGTGCCAGCAGCATCAGGGACTACGAGCAGTACTTC
CASSIRDYEQYF
>.|TRBV4-1|15|TRBJ1-1|.
TGCGCCAGCAGCTCACGCAGGGTGATCGGGACTGAAGCTTTCTTT
CASSSRRVIGTEAFF
>.|TRBV3-1|14|TRBJ1-5|.
TGTGCCAGCAGCCAAGATCCCACTAATCAGCCCCAGCATTTT
CASSQDPTNQPQHF
>.|TRBV5-1|12|TRBJ2-5|.
TGCGCCAGCAGTATGGATCAAGAGACCCAGTACTTC
CASSMDQETQYF
>.|TRBV25-1|14|TRBJ2-2|.
TGTGCCAGCAGTGAGACTAGTGGGGGCGGGGAGCTGTTTTTT
CASSETSGGGELFF
>few|TRBV20-1|15|TRBJ1-5|TRBD1
TGCAGTGCTAGTTGGATCAGGGGGCCGAATCAGCCCCAGCATTTT
CSASWIRGPNQPQHF
>.|TRBV27|15|TRBJ1-6|.
TGTGCCAGCAGTTTAGAGGCGGAGATTAATTCACCCCTCCACTTT
CASSLEAEINSPLHF
>few|TRBV24-1|15|TRBJ2-7|TRBD2
TGTGCCACCTCTGAGCAGCGGGGGGCCCTCTACGAGCAGTACTTC
CATSEQRGALYEQYF
>.|TRBV10-3|13|TRBJ2-4|.
TGTGCCATCAGTGAAGGGGGGGGCAACATTCAGTACTTC
CAISEGGGNIQYF
>.|TRBV10-1|14|TRBJ2-2|TRBD1
TGCGCCAGCAGCAGGGGGCTAGACACCGGGGAGCTGTTTTTT
CASSRGLDTGELFF
>.|TRBV7-2|14|TRBJ2-1|TRBD1
TGTGCCAGTAGCCCGACAGGGGCTAACTATGAGCAGTTCTTC
CASSPTGANYEQFF
>few|TRBV10-3|13|TRBJ1-1|TRBD1
TGTGCCAGCAGTAACACGGGACAGGGGAGAGCTTTCTTT
CASSNTGQGRAFF
>.|TRBV12-5|13|TRBJ2-7|TRBD1
TGTGCTAGTGGTTTGGGGACAGGGATCGAGCAGTACTTC
CASGLGTGIEQYF
>many|TRBV20-1|15|TRBJ1-2|TRBD1
TGCAGTGCTAGGGGTTTACAGGGGGCTAACTATGGCTACACCTTC
CSARGLQGANYGYTF
>few|TRBV20-1|14|TRBJ1-3|.
TGCAGTGCTTCCCAGGGAGCCCCTGGAAACACCATATATTTT
CSASQGAPGNTIYF
>many|TRBV25-1|17|TRBJ2-3|TRBD2
TGTGCCAGCAGTGCCCAAACTGGGCGGGAGAGCGCAGATACGCAGTATTTT
CASSAQTGRESADTQYF
>.|TRBV2|15|TRBJ2-7|TRBD1
TGTGCCAGCAGCCAGTGGACAGGGGGCGGTTACGAGCAGTACTTC
CASSQWTGGGYEQYF
>many|TRBV2|15|TRBJ1-1|.
TGTGCCAGCAGTGGTTCTCAGGGGCTGGGCACTGAAGCTTTCTTT
CASSGSQGLGTEAFF
>many|TRBV9|13|TRBJ2-2|.
TGTGCCAGCAGCGCCACCGAGTTTGGGGAGCTGTTTTTT
CASSATEFGELFF
>many|TRBV7-7|16|TRBJ2-5|TRBD1
TGTGCTAGCAGCTTAGGTAGTCCGGGACAGCGAGAGACCCAGTACTTC
CASSLGSPGQRETQYF
>.|TRBV7-2|17|TRBJ1-1|.
TGTGCCAGCAGCTACCTACGCTCCAGGGATATGAACACTGAAGCTTTCTTT
CASSYLRSRDMNTEAFF
>many|TRBV29-1|13|TRBJ2-7|TRBD1
TGCAGCGTTGCGACAGGGGCGGGGTACGAGCAGTACTTC
CSVATGAGYEQYF
>.|TRBV10-3|13|TRBJ1-2|TRBD1
TGTGCCATCAGTGATCGGGACAGGTATGGCTACACCTTC
CAISDRDRYGYTF
>few|TRBV4-1|16|TRBJ2-7|TRBD2
TGCGCCAGCAGCCAAGGCGGACTAGCGGGAGTAGGCGAGCAGTACTTC
CASSQGGLAGVGEQYF
>many|TRBV24-1|17|TRBJ1-5|.
TGTGCCACCAGTGATTTTGAGTCATACTATAGCAATCAGCCCCAGCATTTT
CATSDFESYYSNQPQHF